Described below is a single T cell receptor (beta chain) sequence and its context. What it binds is unknown. The sample comes from a study of T-cell reconstitution after alpha-beta-depleted transplantation in children. Unique molecular identifiers featured in how the TCRbeta library was prepared. One entry per CDR3 protein, called by TCRdb with MiXCR from the PCR reads. Of fewer than 700,000 distinct CDR3 sequences in the sample, roughly 13% were seen once. CDR1 and CDR2 (germline): DFQATT, SNEGSKA (reference sequence). This CDR3 region has 14 residues. V was pared by 1 base and J by 5 bases, with 15 bases between. Findings of the study overall: About two months after transplant, alpha-beta T cells reportedly came from several hundred expanded graft clones. From newly produced T cells came most of the T-cell counts and diversity one year after transplant.

The input for sequencing was PBMCs, mostly from graft donor cells, taken 360 days after TCRalphabeta/CD19-depleted stem cell transplant. The origin of this receptor is a male patient younger than 18 who had a stem cell transplant for acute myeloid leukemia, so the T cells may come from the graft donor. The chain is built from TRBV20-1 and TRBJ2-7; D call uncertain. CDR3 nucleotide sequence: TGCAGTGCTAGAGGGCTACTACTAAGCCACGAGCAGTACTTC. Translated, it gives CSARGLLLSHEQYF.